Listed below are T cell receptor beta chains from one sample, sequenced in a study of cytomegalovirus exposure and HLA in healthy donors. This table comes from immunoSEQ multiplex PCR, and its TCRdb copy is limited to in-frame clones, with some not included. Among 100,000 to 150,000 clones listed, roughly 94% were seen once. What was sequenced was PBMCs. These receptors were taken from a woman aged 18-29 years in good health and CMV-seronegative. CDR3s include the opening cysteine and the closing phenylalanine or tryptophan. The D gene is left open where the match is weak. Where a row states a size, it is once, few, many or the class of an expanded clone; other rows omit it.

v_gene	abundance	j_gene	d_gene	CDR3aa	CDR3nt
TRBV28	NA	TRBJ1-1	NA	CASGTGTLNTEAFF	TGTGCCAGCGGGACCGGGACACTGAACACTGAAGCTTTCTTT
TRBV19	NA	TRBJ1-5	TRBD1	CASHRGNQPQHF	TGTGCCAGTCACAGGGGGAATCAGCCCCAGCATTTT
TRBV6-5	once	TRBJ1-2	TRBD1	CASSGQGPYGYTF	TGTGCCAGCAGTGGACAGGGGCCCTATGGCTACACCTTC
TRBV28	NA	TRBJ1-4	NA	CASSPPRGQYATNEKLFF	TGTGCCAGCAGTCCCCCCCGCGGGCAATATGCAACTAATGAAAAACTGTTTTTT
TRBV27	NA	TRBJ2-2	NA	CASWYGGELFF	TGTGCCAGCTGGTACGGCGGGGAGCTGTTTTTT
TRBV7-9	NA	TRBJ1-2	TRBD1	CASSSGGIEGYTF	TGTGCCAGCAGTTCAGGGGGCATAGAGGGCTACACCTTC
TRBV12-5	NA	TRBJ1-1	TRBD1	CASGRDSSDTEAFF	TGTGCTAGTGGTCGGGACAGTTCAGACACTGAAGCTTTCTTT
TRBV29-1	NA	TRBJ2-2	TRBD2	CSVEDPETSGGAGELFF	TGCAGCGTTGAAGATCCTGAGACTAGCGGGGGGGCCGGGGAGCTGTTTTTT
TRBV2	NA	TRBJ2-3	TRBD2	CASSSGGTDTQYF	TGTGCCAGCAGTAGCGGGGGCACAGATACGCAGTATTTT
TRBV7-9	NA	TRBJ1-5	NA	CASSLGGDSNQPQHF	TGTGCCAGCAGCTTAGGGGGGGATAGCAATCAGCCCCAGCATTTT
TRBV6-5	NA	TRBJ1-1	NA	CASSYLRGERQIEAFF	TGTGCCAGCAGTTACTTAAGGGGCGAGAGACAGATAGAAGCTTTCTTT
TRBV5-1	NA	TRBJ2-7	TRBD1	CASSLAGTGIGEQYF	TGCGCCAGCAGCCTCGCCGGGACAGGGATCGGCGAGCAGTACTTC
TRBV15	NA	TRBJ2-4	NA	CATSSPKTDPKNIQYF	TGTGCCACCAGCAGTCCGAAGACAGACCCCAAAAACATTCAGTACTTC
TRBV5-1	once	TRBJ2-7	NA	CASSKDRNEQYF	TGCGCCAGCAGCAAGGACAGAAACGAGCAGTACTTC
TRBV15	once	TRBJ2-7	NA	CATSGRGAPYEQYF	TGTGCCACCTCGGGCAGGGGTGCCCCCTACGAGCAGTACTTC
TRBV30	NA	TRBJ1-6	NA	CAWFRGYNSPLHF	TGTGCCTGGTTCAGGGGTTATAATTCACCCCTCCACTTT
TRBV5-1	NA	TRBJ1-4	TRBD1	CASSVQGQLNEKLFF	TGCGCCAGCAGCGTCCAGGGACAGCTTAATGAAAAACTGTTTTTT
TRBV27	NA	TRBJ1-3	TRBD1	CASRRQGGNTIYF	TGTGCCAGCAGAAGACAGGGGGGAAACACCATATATTTT
TRBV27	NA	TRBJ1-5	NA	CASSPLELNQPQHF	TGTGCCAGCAGTCCCCTCGAACTCAATCAGCCCCAGCATTTT
TRBV7-8	NA	TRBJ2-7	NA	CASSPGYGYEQYF	TGTGCCAGCAGCCCAGGATACGGATACGAGCAGTACTTC
TRBV6-6	NA	TRBJ2-7	NA	CASSPGQYEQYF	TGTGCCAGCAGTCCCGGACAGTACGAGCAGTACTTC
TRBV9	few	TRBJ2-1	NA	CASSVGPATSLGNEQFF	TGTGCCAGCAGCGTAGGACCAGCGACTAGTCTGGGTAATGAGCAGTTCTTC
TRBV9	NA	TRBJ2-7	NA	CASSASGAGYEQYF	TGTGCCAGCAGCGCAAGCGGTGCCGGGTACGAGCAGTACTTC
TRBV28	NA	TRBJ1-3	TRBD1	CASSSGQVGNTIYF	TGTGCCAGCAGTTCTGGACAGGTCGGAAACACCATATATTTT
TRBV4-1	NA	TRBJ2-7	TRBD1	CASSHPTGQGVYEQYF	TGCGCCAGCAGCCACCCTACCGGACAGGGAGTTTACGAGCAGTACTTC
TRBV6-1	NA	TRBJ1-5	TRBD1	CASSEGTGGNQPQHF	TGTGCCAGCAGTGAAGGGACAGGGGGCAATCAGCCCCAGCATTTT
TRBV19	NA	TRBJ1-1	NA	CASSIALWAGTEAFF	TGTGCCAGTAGTATAGCCCTTTGGGCGGGAACTGAAGCTTTCTTT
TRBV7-2	once	TRBJ2-3	NA	CASSLAPGTDTQYF	TGTGCCAGCAGCTTAGCTCCGGGCACAGATACGCAGTATTTT
TRBV18	NA	TRBJ2-1	TRBD2	CASSPPGSGVYNEQFF	TGTGCCAGCTCACCACCGGGTAGCGGGGTATACAATGAGCAGTTCTTC
TRBV18	NA	TRBJ1-6	NA	CASSTPGPPYNSPLHF	TGTGCCAGCTCCACTCCAGGGCCTCCGTATAATTCACCCCTCCACTTT
TRBV10-2	NA	TRBJ1-1	NA	CASSPKQFNTEAFF	TGCGCCAGCAGTCCGAAACAGTTTAACACTGAAGCTTTCTTT
TRBV25-1	NA	TRBJ2-7	TRBD1	CASSPGTGSGSYEQYF	TGTGCCAGCAGTCCCGGGACAGGGTCGGGATCCTACGAGCAGTACTTC
TRBV11-2	NA	TRBJ1-4	NA	CASSLVGGEWEKLFF	TGTGCCAGCAGCTTGGTGGGGGGAGAATGGGAAAAACTGTTTTTT
TRBV10-2	NA	TRBJ1-4	NA	CASSESSGLAEKLFF	TGCGCCAGCAGTGAGTCATCTGGGCTTGCTGAAAAACTGTTTTTT
TRBV2	NA	TRBJ2-5	TRBD1	CASRTGRQETQYF	TGTGCCAGCAGGACAGGGCGTCAAGAGACCCAGTACTTC
TRBV27	NA	TRBJ2-1	TRBD2	CASSPGTSGLINNEQFF	TGTGCCAGCAGTCCCGGGACTAGTGGTCTTATTAATAATGAGCAGTTCTTC
TRBV6-1	once	TRBJ1-2	TRBD1	CASDKGQGSGYTF	TGTGCCAGCGACAAAGGACAGGGCAGCGGCTACACCTTC
TRBV11-2	once	TRBJ1-4	NA	CASSPVLDEKLFF	TGTGCCAGCAGCCCCGTTCTTGATGAAAAACTGTTTTTT
TRBV27	NA	TRBJ1-1	TRBD1	CASSSGGTGTEAFF	TGTGCCAGCAGTTCCGGAGGGACAGGCACTGAAGCTTTCTTT
TRBV6-1	NA	TRBJ1-5	NA	CASSAKGVLPQHF	TGTGCCAGCAGTGCTAAAGGGGTACTTCCCCAGCATTTT
TRBV10-3	NA	TRBJ1-5	NA	CAISERWASNQPQHF	TGTGCCATCAGTGAGAGGTGGGCGAGCAATCAGCCCCAGCATTTT
TRBV18	NA	TRBJ1-1	NA	CASSRSSGDTEAFF	TGTGCCAGCTCACGATCATCAGGGGACACTGAAGCTTTCTTT
TRBV29-1	NA	TRBJ2-7	TRBD2	CSVGDSGGNEQYF	TGCAGCGTTGGAGATAGCGGGGGGAACGAGCAGTACTTC
TRBV5-1	NA	TRBJ1-5	TRBD1	CASSLAGGQGDQPQHF	TGCGCCAGCAGCTTGGCCGGTGGACAGGGGGATCAGCCCCAGCATTTT
TRBV23-1	NA	TRBJ1-5	NA	CAKPGTHNLFDHLVGNQPQHF	TGCGCCAAACCCGGGACACACAACTTGTTTGATCATCTGGTAGGCAATCAGCCCCAGCATTTT
TRBV2	NA	TRBJ2-2	NA	CASSGQMNTGELFF	TGTGCCAGCAGTGGACAGATGAACACCGGGGAGCTGTTTTTT
TRBV10-3	once	TRBJ1-5	NA	CAISGWESNQPQHF	TGTGCCATCAGTGGGTGGGAGAGCAATCAGCCCCAGCATTTT
TRBV5-6	NA	TRBJ2-1	NA	CASSLLADYNEQFF	TGTGCCAGCAGCTTGTTGGCAGACTACAATGAGCAGTTCTTC
TRBV2	NA	TRBJ1-1	NA	CASEGDNTEAFF	TGTGCCAGCGAGGGGGACAACACTGAAGCTTTCTTT
TRBV4-1	NA	TRBJ2-1	TRBD2	CASSQEGRLAGYNEQFF	TGCGCCAGCAGCCAAGAGGGACGACTAGCGGGGTACAATGAGCAGTTCTTC
TRBV19	NA	TRBJ2-7	TRBD1	CASSPRDRPSYEQYF	TGTGCCAGTAGTCCCCGGGACAGGCCGTCCTACGAGCAGTACTTC
TRBV18	NA	TRBJ1-2	TRBD1	CASSRRDSYGYTF	TGTGCCAGCTCACGCCGGGACAGCTATGGCTACACCTTC
TRBV11-2	NA	TRBJ1-2	NA	CASSLGPQHGYTF	TGTGCCAGCAGCTTAGGTCCACAGCATGGCTACACCTTC
TRBV7-2	NA	TRBJ2-7	TRBD2	CASSRIFQRGLSYEQYF	TGTGCCAGCAGCCGAATCTTTCAGCGGGGACTATCCTACGAGCAGTACTTC
TRBV29-1	NA	TRBJ2-4	TRBD1	CSVANRGSAKNIQYF	TGCAGCGTCGCCAACAGGGGATCGGCCAAAAACATTCAGTACTTC